This TCR beta chain emerged from a study of cytomegalovirus exposure and HLA in healthy donors. The CDR3 sequence is 16 residues long. V lost 6 bases, J lost 0 bases, and 8 bases stayed unmatched. Germline V gene lookup returns CDR1 MNHEY and CDR2 SMNVEV (reference sequence). The PCR made use of 60 Vbeta and 13 Jbeta primers. Libraries were prepared by immunoSEQ multiplex PCR; TCRdb keeps only in-frame clonotypes and omits some of them. In total, the table holds roughly 190,000 clones. The rearrangement uses TRBV27 and TRBJ2-1; 7 bases line up with TRBD1. This TCR derives from a woman under 30 in good health and CMV-seropositive. Input material: PBMCs. The CDR3 sequence: CASRLGGLSSYNEQFF. In DNA, the CDR3 is TGTGCCAGCAGGTTAGGGGGCCTTAGCTCCTACAATGAGCAGTTCTTC.